The present TCR beta chain was sequenced within a study of blood T cell repertoires in COVID-19. Study-wide background: The analysed material was cDNA or gDNA that came from T cells, B-cell-depleted T cells, or PBMCs.

Participants had their cohort set by participant-reported clinical history. The method was immunoSEQ multiplex PCR; TCRdb's version includes in-frame clones alone and lacks a portion of them. The table records 130,000 to 150,000 clones, about 89% of them present only once. Trimming pared 5 bases from V and 9 bases from J, leaving 11 bases between. The CDR3 consists of 13 residues. Per the germline V gene, CDR1 is SNHLY and CDR2 is FYNNEI. The sequence came from a man aged 55 to 70 who had recovered from COVID-19. Material for sequencing was PBMCs or T cells enriched from blood (not recorded which). The J gene is TRBJ1-6, the V gene TRBV2; no reliable D call. The CDR3 DNA reads as TGTGCCAGCAGTTTGGACGGGAGTTCACCCCTCCACTTT. Translating gives CASSLDGSSPLHF.